The TCR beta chain described here comes from a study of T cells after posttransplantation cyclophosphamide. Only in-frame clones appear in the TCRdb table, and some are missing; sequencing was by immunoSEQ multiplex PCR. This table has 4,000 to 6,000 clones, about 80% appearing once. In this sample, this clone turned up once. Its antigen is unknown. A marrow graft followed busulfan-fludarabine conditioning, with cyclophosphamide on days +3 and +4. General observations from the study: TRB overlap between skin or GI tissue T cells and blood was limited. Recipient CMV seropositivity and CMV reactivation strongly tracked TRB clonality. Later post-transplant blood repertoires were often dominated by donor CD8+ memory clones.

The trim removed 4 bases at V and 4 bases at J, leaving 0 bases unmatched. This CDR3 region has 12 residues. Germline V gene data show CDR1 as MNHNY and CDR2 as SVGAGI (reference sequence). The receptor was derived from a male patient in his forties or fifties who received an allogeneic stem cell transplant from a related donor and was CMV-positive. A share of the T cells may be of graft donor origin. V is TRBV6-6 and J is TRBJ1-2; 7 bases fit TRBD1. This sample comprised PBMCs, obtained after allogeneic stem cell transplant with posttransplant cyclophosphamide. The CDR3 bases are TGTGCCAGCAGTTCAGGGGGCTATGGCTACACCTTC. Its protein is CASSSGGYGYTF.